The 25 T cell receptor beta chains in this list originate from one sample, sequenced in a study of patients and donors after allogeneic stem cell transplantation. From the RT-PCR reads, TCRdb called clonotypes with MiXCR, one entry per CDR3 protein. The sample contains over 400,000 distinct CDR3 sequences, 15% to 20% of which appear only once. Sequenced: blood, either unsorted or a sorted T cell fraction (not recorded which). The receptors derive from a human donor who was either an allogeneic HSCT recipient or a stem cell or donor lymphocyte infusion donor (not recorded which). It is not recorded whose cells these are; they may come from a transplant donor.

This clonotype was counted many times. This rearrangement joins TRBV5-1 to TRBJ2-7; TRBD1 aligns across 7 bases. The trim removed 4 bases at V and 3 bases at J, leaving 4 bases unmatched. The germline V gene encodes CDR1 SGHRS and CDR2 YFSETQ. The CDR3 spans 13 residues. The CDR3, as DNA: TGCGCCAGCAGCCGGGACAGAAACTACGAGCAGTACTTC. Translation: CASSRDRNYEQYF. Full variable domain (rest looked up from reference TRBV5-1 and TRBJ2-7): KAGVTQTPRYLIKTRGQQVTLSCSPISGHRSVSWYQQTPGQGLQFLFEYFSETQRNKGNFPGRFSGRQFSNSRSEMNVSTLELGDSALYLCASSRDRNYEQYFGPGTRLTVT.

This clonotype has more than one count but fewer than ten. The V gene is TRBV11-2, the J gene TRBJ2-5; D is unresolved. Germline-derived CDR1 and CDR2 are SGHAT and FQNNGV. V gave up 1 base and J gave up 5 bases, with 14 bases separating them. This CDR3 spans 15 amino acids. CDR3 in amino acids: CASSLVWSVMETQYF. DNA for the CDR3: TGTGCCAGCAGCTTAGTCTGGAGCGTGATGGAGACCCAGTACTTC.

This clonotype was found a few times. This chain connects TRBV10-3 to TRBJ1-3, with no clear D. In germline, CDR1 is ENHRY, CDR2 SYGVKD. The CDR3 spans 17 residues. V was cut by 3 bases and J by 0 bases, with 15 bases left in between. DNA for the CDR3: TGTGCCATCAGTGAATTCGGCAGGCAGAGCTCTGGAAACACCATATATTTT. It specifies CAISEFGRQSSGNTIYF.

This clonotype was detected only a few times. The rearrangement uses TRBV5-1 and TRBJ2-3, with D maybe TRBD2 (5 bases). Germline V gene data show CDR1 as SGHRS and CDR2 as YFSETQ. This CDR3 contains 15 residues. Trimming stripped 1 base from V and 0 bases from J, with 9 bases between. CDR3 sequence (DNA): TGCGCCAGCAGCTTGATGCCGGGGAGCACAGATACGCAGTATTTT. Its translation is CASSLMPGSTDTQYF. Looking up the rest from reference TRBV5-1 and TRBJ2-3 gives the full variable domain: KAGVTQTPRYLIKTRGQQVTLSCSPISGHRSVSWYQQTPGQGLQFLFEYFSETQRNKGNFPGRFSGRQFSNSRSEMNVSTLELGDSALYLCASSLMPGSTDTQYFGPGTRLTVL.

This clonotype was observed a handful of times. V is TRBV7-2 and J is TRBJ1-2, with 7 bases that match TRBD1. The CDR3 has 15 amino acids. Unmatched junction bases numbered 16, after V lost 7 bases and J lost 8 bases. Germline V gene data show CDR1 as SGHTA and CDR2 as FQGNSA. In DNA, the CDR3 is TGTGCCAGCACCAGCCCCACAGGGGTTCGTTACGGCTACACCTTC. It specifies CASTSPTGVRYGYTF.

This rearrangement joins TRBV6-2 or TRBV6-3 to TRBJ2-2; 9 nucleotides line up with TRBD2. V lost 7 bases and J lost 2; bases outside the gene matches: 5. In germline, CDR1 is MNHEY, CDR2 SVGEGT. There are 15 residues in the CDR3. CDR3 sequence reads: CASTPTSGNTGELFF. DNA for the CDR3: TGTGCCAGCACCCCGACTAGCGGCAACACCGGGGAGCTGTTTTTT.

V usage is TRBV14 and J usage is TRBJ2-3; a weak D match, TRBD2 (5 bases). Germline V gives CDR1 SGHDN, CDR2 FVKESK. V lost 0 bases and J lost 5, with 15 bases in between. The CDR3 has 16 amino acids. The CDR3 is CASSQEEAAWEDTQYF. CDR3 DNA sequence: TGTGCCAGCAGCCAAGAGGAAGCGGCTTGGGAAGATACGCAGTATTTT. Using reference TRBV14 and TRBJ2-3 for the parts outside the CDR3, the full variable domain is EAGVTQFPSHSVIEKGQTVTLRCDPISGHDNLYWYRRVMGKEIKFLLHFVKESKQDESGMPNNRFLAERTGGTYSTLKVQPAELEDSGVYFCASSQEEAAWEDTQYFGPGTRLTVL.

This clonotype was detected only a few times. This chain uses TRBV15 with TRBJ1-1; D is unresolved. The V gene lost 3 bases and the J gene lost 2 bases, with 7 bases spanning the gap. Germline lookup yields CDR1 LNHNV and CDR2 YYDKDF (reference sequence). The length of the CDR3 is 13 residues. CDR3 DNA sequence: TGTGCCACCAGCAGTACAGCAAACACTGAAGCTTTCTTT. Translation gives CATSSTANTEAFF.

Ten or more counts support this clonotype. This CDR3 reads CASKEVKFDGELFF. The CDR3, as DNA: TGTGCCAGCAAGGAAGTTAAATTCGACGGGGAGCTGTTTTTT. The chain employs TRBV12-3 or TRBV12-4 and TRBJ2-2; the D is unclear. The V end was cut by 7 bases, the J end by 7 bases, with 16 bases between. CDR3 length equals 14 residues.

This clonotype was seen only a few times. This CDR3 reads CASSSRSATGELFF. CDR3 DNA sequence: TGTGCCAGCAGCTCCAGGAGTGCCACCGGGGAGCTGTTTTTT. The chain recombines TRBV7-3 with TRBJ2-2; no clear D gene. The CDR3 runs to 14 residues. Per the germline V gene, CDR1 is SGHTA and CDR2 is FQGTGA. Between the trimmed V and J ends, which lost 4 bases and 4 bases, there was a span of 10 bases.

J is TRBJ1-4 and V is TRBV7-8; 9 bases are a match to TRBD1. The germline V gene encodes CDR1 SGHVS and CDR2 FQNEAQ. V gave up 5 bases and J gave up 5 bases; unmatched junction bases: 6. CDR3 length equals 15 residues. The CDR3 here is CASSQGQGRNEKLFF. The CDR3 bases are TGTGCCAGCAGCCAAGGACAGGGGCGGAATGAAAAACTGTTTTTT. The variable domain in full, with the rest retrieved from reference TRBV7-8 and TRBJ1-4, is GAGVSQSPRYKVAKRGQDVALRCDPISGHVSLFWYQQALGQGPEFLTYFQNEAQLDKSGLPSDRFFAERPEGSVSTLKIQRTQQEDSAVYLCASSQGQGRNEKLFFGSGTQLSVL.

This clonotype was counted a few times. The J gene is TRBJ2-6, the V gene TRBV24-1; no reliable D call. The CDR3 sequence is 15 residues long. The V end was cut by 3 bases, the J end by 3 bases, with 8 bases between. Germline V lookup: CDR1 KGHDR, CDR2 SFDVKD. The CDR3 bases are TGTGCCACCAGTGATCCCTCTGGTGGGGCCAACGTCCTGACTTTC. This encodes CATSDPSGGANVLTF.

The genes are TRBV14 and TRBJ1-1; the D gene is possibly TRBD1 (5 bases). This CDR3 has 12 residues. The germline V gene has CDR1 SGHDN and CDR2 FVKESK. V lost 3 bases, J lost 11 bases, and 13 bases lay in between. CDR3 region: CASSHRDGGAFF. DNA of the CDR3: TGTGCCAGCAGCCACCGGGACGGTGGGGCTTTCTTT.

The chain has TRBV4-1 and TRBJ2-2; D gene unclear. The CDR3 has 13 amino acids. CDR1 and CDR2 from the germline V gene are MGHRA and YSYEKL. Trimming shortened V by 0 bases and J by 5 bases, and 4 bases separated the two germline ends. For the CDR3, the DNA is TGCGCCAGCAGCCAAGAGCGGACCGGGGAGCTGTTTTTT. Amino acids: CASSQERTGELFF.

This clonotype was detected ten times or more. The chain links TRBV12-3 or TRBV12-4 to TRBJ2-1; TRBD2 agrees at 9 bases. CDR3 length: 17 residues. V was pared by 6 bases and J by 5 bases, with 14 bases of the junction left unmatched. DNA for the CDR3: TGTGCCAGCAGCCTAATCTCCTTAGCGGGAGCCCACAATGAGCAGTTCTTC. Amino acids: CASSLISLAGAHNEQFF.

Ten or more counts support this clonotype. The J gene is TRBJ2-5, the V gene TRBV6-5; the D is unclear. Trimming took off 2 bases at V and 4 bases at J, with 14 bases between the two ends. CDR3 length equals 15 residues. Per germline, CDR1 MNHEY and CDR2 SVGAGI. CDR3 sequence reads: CASSYIGEDPETQYF. For the CDR3, the DNA is TGTGCCAGCAGTTACATTGGGGAAGACCCAGAGACCCAGTACTTC.

The rearrangement uses TRBV19 and TRBJ2-7; 7 nucleotides match TRBD1. CDR1 is LNHDA and CDR2 is SQIVND in the germline V gene (reference sequence). The CDR3 consists of 14 residues. V dropped 5 bases and J dropped 0; count of bases not matched to a gene: 4. The CDR3 loop is CASSGGQSSYEQYF. As DNA, the CDR3 is TGTGCCAGTAGTGGGGGACAGAGCTCCTACGAGCAGTACTTC.

This clonotype appeared a few times. V usage is TRBV12-3 or TRBV12-4 and J usage is TRBJ2-7; tentative D call: TRBD1 (5 bases). CDR3 size: 12 residues. Trimming took 8 bases from V and 2 from J, leaving 10 bases between them. CDR3 sequence reads: CASRQSTYEQYF. The CDR3 bases are TGTGCCAGCCGACAGAGTACCTACGAGCAGTACTTC.

This sequence joins TRBV19 and TRBJ2-3, with 8 bases fitting TRBD2. The V and J ends lost 4 bases and 1 base, in that order; junction bases with no gene match: 4. Germline V gene lookup returns CDR1 LNHDA and CDR2 SQIVND (reference sequence). The CDR3 is 15 residues long. In DNA, the CDR3 is TGTGCCAGTAGTAGCGGGAGGAAGGGCACAGATACGCAGTATTTT. Its protein product is CASSSGRKGTDTQYF.

The chain employs TRBV5-1 and TRBJ2-3; D is undetermined. V lost 3 bases and J lost 4, with 12 bases in between. The CDR3 runs 14 residues. The germline V gene has CDR1 SGHRS and CDR2 YFSETQ. The DNA for the CDR3 is TGCGCCAGCAGCTCGATACAAAGGGCAGATACGCAGTATTTT. This gives the protein CASSSIQRADTQYF.

The CDR3 bases are TGTGCCAGCTCACCCCGGACTAGCGGGGGCATGAACACCGGGGAGCTGTTTTTT. This translates into CASSPRTSGGMNTGELFF. The chain uses TRBV18 and TRBJ2-2, with 13 bases matching TRBD2. The CDR3 is 18 residues long. V shed 3 bases, J shed 1 base, and the junction held 5 bases outside the gene matches. CDR1 and CDR2 from the germline V gene are KGHSH and LQKENI.

This clonotype has only a few counts. CDR3: CASSLTRSSNQPQHF. The CDR3 nucleotides read TGTGCCAGCAGCTTAACGAGGAGTTCCAATCAGCCCCAGCATTTT. The rearrangement uses TRBV7-3 and TRBJ1-5; D gene ambiguous. Germline V gene data show CDR1 as SGHTA and CDR2 as FQGTGA. Trimming shortened V by 0 bases and J by 3 bases, and 9 bases separated the two germline ends. CDR3 length: 15 residues.

This clonotype was detected only a few times. The J gene is TRBJ1-4, the V gene TRBV25-1; 10 bases fit TRBD1. Germline V gene sequence: CDR1 MGHDK, CDR2 SYGVNS. The CDR3 is 16 amino acids. Trimming cost V 8 bases and J 3 bases; bases outside gene matches: 9. The CDR3 DNA follows: TGTGCCAGCCGGTGGGACAGGGGTTTTGCTAATGAAAAACTGTTTTTT. It specifies CASRWDRGFANEKLFF.

This clonotype was detected a few times. In nucleotides, the CDR3 is TGTGCCAGCAGCGCTCCTACAGGGAAGGAGACCCAGTACTTC. Translation gives CASSAPTGKETQYF. The chain employs TRBV9 and TRBJ2-5, with a weak D call TRBD1 (6 bases). CDR1 is SGDLS and CDR2 is YYNGEE in the germline V gene. There are 14 residues in the CDR3. V was trimmed by 3 bases and J by 5 bases, leaving 14 bases between them. Supplemented by reference TRBV9 and TRBJ2-5, the full variable domain reads DSGVTQTPKHLITATGQRVTLRCSPRSGDLSVYWYQQSLDQGLQFLIQYYNGEERAKGNILERFSAQQFPDLHSELNLSSLELGDSALYFCASSAPTGKETQYFGPGTRLLVL.

This clonotype has a handful of counts. The genes are TRBV6-8 and TRBJ2-2; 9 positions agree with TRBD2. The germline CDR1 and CDR2 sequences are MNHGY and SAAAGT. The CDR3 is made up of 17 amino acids. After removal of 0 bases from V and 4 bases from J, the junction contained 6 bases not matched to a gene. CDR3 nucleotides: TGTGCCAGCAGTTACTCGACTCGACTAGCGGTCACCGGGGAGCTGTTTTTT. This encodes CASSYSTRLAVTGELFF.